This T cell receptor beta chain was sequenced during a study of post-analysis software for immune sequencing data. Study-level background: Relapsing-remitting, secondary progressive and progressive-relapsing multiple sclerosis were all included among the disease courses.

The sample holds a few counts of this clonotype. Its specificity is not known. Carried by the TCR beta cDNA libraries were unique molecular identifiers. MiXCR was run by TCRdb on the PCR reads, yielding one entry per CDR3 protein. There are some 890,000 distinct CDR3 sequences in the sample; roughly 50% occur only once, and approximately 4.2% lies in the top ten. General study findings and limits: Significantly lower normalized Chao1 diversity was found in patients with multiple sclerosis relative to controls. Patients used five TRBV segments, including TRBV5-6, TRBV5-1 and TRBV20-1, more often than controls.

The CDR3 runs to 16 residues. Germline V gene sequence: CDR1 SGHVS, CDR2 FQNEAQ. V lost 7 bases and J lost 3, with 19 bases in between. What was sequenced was blood. The sequence was obtained from a girl between 5 and 17 years old with multiple sclerosis. This rearrangement joins TRBV7-8 to TRBJ1-5; tentatively, D is TRBD1 (6 bases). The CDR3 region has the DNA TGTGCCAGCACACCGAGGGGGAGGGTTGACAATCAGCCCCAGCATTTT. Translating it yields CASTPRGRVDNQPQHF.